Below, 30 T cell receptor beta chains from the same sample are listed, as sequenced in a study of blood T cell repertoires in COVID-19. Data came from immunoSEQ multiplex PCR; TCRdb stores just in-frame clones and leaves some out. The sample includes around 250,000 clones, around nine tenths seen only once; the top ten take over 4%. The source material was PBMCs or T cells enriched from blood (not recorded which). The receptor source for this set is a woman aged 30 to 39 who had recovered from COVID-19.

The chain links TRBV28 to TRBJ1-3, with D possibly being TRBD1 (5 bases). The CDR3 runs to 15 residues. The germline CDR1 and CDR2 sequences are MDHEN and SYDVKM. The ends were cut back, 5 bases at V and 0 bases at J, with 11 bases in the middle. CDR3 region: CASSGGTHSGNTIYF. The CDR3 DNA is TGTGCCAGCAGTGGAGGGACCCACTCTGGAAACACCATATATTTT.

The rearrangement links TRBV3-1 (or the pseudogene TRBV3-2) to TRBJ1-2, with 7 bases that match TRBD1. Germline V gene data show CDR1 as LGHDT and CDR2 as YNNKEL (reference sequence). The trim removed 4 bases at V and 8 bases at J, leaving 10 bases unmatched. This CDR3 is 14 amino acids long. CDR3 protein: CASSPATGLGGYTF. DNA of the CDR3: TGTGCCAGCAGCCCGGCGACAGGGTTGGGCGGCTACACCTTC.

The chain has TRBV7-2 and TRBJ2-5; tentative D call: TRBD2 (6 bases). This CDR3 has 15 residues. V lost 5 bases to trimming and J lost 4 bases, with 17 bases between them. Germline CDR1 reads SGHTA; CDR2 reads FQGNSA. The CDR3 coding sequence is TGTGCCAGCAGCCTCGGAGGGGCCCAGTCAGAGACCCAGTACTTC. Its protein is CASSLGGAQSETQYF.

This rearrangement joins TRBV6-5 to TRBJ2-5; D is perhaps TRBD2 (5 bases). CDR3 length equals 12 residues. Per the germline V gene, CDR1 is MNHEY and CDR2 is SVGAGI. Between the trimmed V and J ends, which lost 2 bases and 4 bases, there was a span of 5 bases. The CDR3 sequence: CASSYGGETQYF. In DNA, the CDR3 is TGTGCCAGCAGTTACGGAGGAGAGACCCAGTACTTC.

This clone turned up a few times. DNA of the CDR3: TGCGCCAGCAGCCAAGATGTGGTACGGCGGGACAGGGACGGCTACACCTTC. This codes for CASSQDVVRRDRDGYTF. The chain carries TRBV4-1 and TRBJ1-2; the match to TRBD1 covers 9 bases. Germline-derived CDR1 and CDR2 are MGHRA and YSYEKL. The CDR3 contains 17 residues. V gave up 0 bases and J gave up 8 bases; unmatched junction bases: 13.

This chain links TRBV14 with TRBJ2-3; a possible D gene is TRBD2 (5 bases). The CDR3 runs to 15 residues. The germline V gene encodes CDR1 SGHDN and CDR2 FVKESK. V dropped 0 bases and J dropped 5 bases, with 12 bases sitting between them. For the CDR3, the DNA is TGTGCCAGCAGCCAAGAGAGGGCTTGGGTAGATACGCAGTATTTT. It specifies CASSQERAWVDTQYF.

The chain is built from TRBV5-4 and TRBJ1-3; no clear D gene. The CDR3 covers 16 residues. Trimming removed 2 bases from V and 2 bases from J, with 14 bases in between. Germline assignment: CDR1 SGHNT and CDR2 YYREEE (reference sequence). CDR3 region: CASSLSGPGTGNTIYF. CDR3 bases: TGTGCCAGCAGCTTATCCGGTCCGGGGACTGGAAACACCATATATTTT.

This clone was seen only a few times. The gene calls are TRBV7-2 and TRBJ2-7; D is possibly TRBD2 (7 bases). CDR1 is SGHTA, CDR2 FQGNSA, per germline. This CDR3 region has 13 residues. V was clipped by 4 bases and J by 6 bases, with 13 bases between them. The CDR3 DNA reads TGTGCCAGCAGCTGGGGGGGCGGGTCCGAGCAGTACTTC. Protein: CASSWGGGSEQYF.

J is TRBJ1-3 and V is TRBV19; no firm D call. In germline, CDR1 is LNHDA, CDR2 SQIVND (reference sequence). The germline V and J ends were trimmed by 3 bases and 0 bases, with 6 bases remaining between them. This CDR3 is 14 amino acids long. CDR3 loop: CASSIGSSGNTIYF. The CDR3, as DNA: TGTGCCAGTAGTATCGGGTCCTCTGGAAACACCATATATTTT.

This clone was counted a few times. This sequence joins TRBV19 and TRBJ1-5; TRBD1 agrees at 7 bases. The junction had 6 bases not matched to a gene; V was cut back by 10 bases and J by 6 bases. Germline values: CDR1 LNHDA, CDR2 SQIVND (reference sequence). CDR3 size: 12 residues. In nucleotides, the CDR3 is TGTGCCACGGAGGGGGCGGGTCAGCCCCAGCATTTT. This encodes CATEGAGQPQHF.

In nucleotides, the CDR3 is TGTGCCAGCAGATGGACATACACCGGGGAGCTGTTTTTT. This sequence encodes CASRWTYTGELFF. The chain has TRBV28 and TRBJ2-2; a possible D gene is TRBD1 (5 bases). Germline loops: CDR1 MDHEN, CDR2 SYDVKM. The CDR3 is made up of 13 amino acids. Trimming removed 6 bases from V and 3 bases from J, with 8 bases in between.

CDR3 in DNA: TGTGCCAGCAGCCCTCCCGGGTATTACAATGAGCAGTTCTTC. Protein: CASSPPGYYNEQFF. The chain joins TRBV11-2 to TRBJ2-1; D is unclear. The CDR3 is 14 residues long. Germline lookup yields CDR1 SGHAT and CDR2 FQNNGV. Trimming left V 5 bases short and J 4 bases short, with 12 bases between.

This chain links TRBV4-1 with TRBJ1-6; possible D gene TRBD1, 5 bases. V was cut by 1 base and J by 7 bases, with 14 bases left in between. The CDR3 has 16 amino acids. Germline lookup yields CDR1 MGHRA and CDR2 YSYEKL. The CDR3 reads CASSQGRDSRNSPLHF. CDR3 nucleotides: TGCGCCAGCAGCCAAGGGAGGGACTCTCGAAATTCACCCCTCCACTTT.

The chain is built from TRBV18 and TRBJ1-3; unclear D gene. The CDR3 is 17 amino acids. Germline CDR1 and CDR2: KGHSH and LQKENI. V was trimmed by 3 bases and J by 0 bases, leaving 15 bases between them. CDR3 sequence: CASSPSIGVFSGNTIYF. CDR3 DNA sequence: TGTGCCAGCTCACCCTCGATCGGGGTTTTCTCTGGAAACACCATATATTTT. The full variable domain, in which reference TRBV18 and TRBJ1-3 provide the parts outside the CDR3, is NAGVMQNPRHLVRRRGQEARLRCSPMKGHSHVYWYRQLPEEGLKFMVYLQKENIIDESGMPKERFSAEFPKEGPSILRIQQVVRGDSAAYFCASSPSIGVFSGNTIYFGEGSWLTVV.

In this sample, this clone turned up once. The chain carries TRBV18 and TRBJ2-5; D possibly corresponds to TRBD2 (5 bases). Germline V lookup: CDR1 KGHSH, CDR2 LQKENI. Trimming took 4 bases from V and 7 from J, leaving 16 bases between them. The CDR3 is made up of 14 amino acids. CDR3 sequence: CASSLWTSEGTQYF. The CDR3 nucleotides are TGTGCCAGCTCACTATGGACCAGCGAGGGGACCCAGTACTTC. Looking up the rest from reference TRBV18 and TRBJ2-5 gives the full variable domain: NAGVMQNPRHLVRRRGQEARLRCSPMKGHSHVYWYRQLPEEGLKFMVYLQKENIIDESGMPKERFSAEFPKEGPSILRIQQVVRGDSAAYFCASSLWTSEGTQYFGPGTRLLVL.

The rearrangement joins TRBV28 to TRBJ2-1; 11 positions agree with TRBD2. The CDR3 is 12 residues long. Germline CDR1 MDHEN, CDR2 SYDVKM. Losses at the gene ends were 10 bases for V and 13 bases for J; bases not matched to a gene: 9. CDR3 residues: CATTSGTGFQFF. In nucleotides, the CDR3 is TGTGCCACGACTAGCGGGACAGGTTTTCAGTTCTTC. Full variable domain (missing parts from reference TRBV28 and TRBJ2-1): DVKVTQSSRYLVKRTGEKVFLECVQDMDHENMFWYRQDPGLGLRLIYFSYDVKMKEKGDIPEGYSVSREKKERFSLILESASTNQTSMYLCATTSGTGFQFFGPGTRLTVL.

The CDR3 sequence is CSGFSGTYEQYF. CDR3 nucleotides: TGCAGCGGGTTCAGTGGCACCTACGAGCAGTACTTC. The chain uses TRBV29-1 and TRBJ2-7; D is uncertain. V lost 7 bases, J lost 2 bases, and 12 bases lay in between. The CDR3 is made up of 12 amino acids. Germline assignment: CDR1 SQVTM and CDR2 ANQGSEA.

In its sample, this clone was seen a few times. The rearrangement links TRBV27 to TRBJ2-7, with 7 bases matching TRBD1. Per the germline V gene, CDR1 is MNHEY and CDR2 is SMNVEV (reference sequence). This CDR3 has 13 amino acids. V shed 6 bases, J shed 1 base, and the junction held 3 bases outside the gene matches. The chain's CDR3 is CASSRDRSYEQYF. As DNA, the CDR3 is TGTGCCAGCAGCCGGGACAGATCCTACGAGCAGTACTTC.

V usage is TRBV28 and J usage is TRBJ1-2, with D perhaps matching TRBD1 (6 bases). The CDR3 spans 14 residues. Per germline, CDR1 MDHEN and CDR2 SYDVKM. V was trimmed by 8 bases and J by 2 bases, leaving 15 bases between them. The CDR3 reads CASFWDIGNYGYTF. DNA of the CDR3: TGTGCCAGCTTCTGGGACATCGGAAACTATGGCTACACCTTC.

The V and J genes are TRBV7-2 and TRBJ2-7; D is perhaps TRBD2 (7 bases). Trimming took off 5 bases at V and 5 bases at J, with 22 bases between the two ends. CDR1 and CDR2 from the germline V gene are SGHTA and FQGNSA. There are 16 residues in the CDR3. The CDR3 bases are TGTGCCAGCAGCCCGGGAGGCGGGGGCAGGGCCCACGAGCAGTACTTC. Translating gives CASSPGGGGRAHEQYF.

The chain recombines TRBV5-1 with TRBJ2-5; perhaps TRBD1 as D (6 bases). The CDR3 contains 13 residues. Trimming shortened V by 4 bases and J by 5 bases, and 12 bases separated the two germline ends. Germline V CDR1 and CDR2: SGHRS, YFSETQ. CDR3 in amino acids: CASSQYRDETQYF. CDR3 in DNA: TGCGCCAGCAGCCAGTACAGGGATGAGACCCAGTACTTC.

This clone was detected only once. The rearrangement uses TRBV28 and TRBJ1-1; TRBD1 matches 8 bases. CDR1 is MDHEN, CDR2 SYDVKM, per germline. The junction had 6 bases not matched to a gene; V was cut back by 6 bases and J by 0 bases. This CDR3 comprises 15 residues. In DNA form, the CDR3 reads TGTGCCAGCAGCCGAGGACAGGGATTGAACACTGAAGCTTTCTTT. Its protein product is CASSRGQGLNTEAFF.

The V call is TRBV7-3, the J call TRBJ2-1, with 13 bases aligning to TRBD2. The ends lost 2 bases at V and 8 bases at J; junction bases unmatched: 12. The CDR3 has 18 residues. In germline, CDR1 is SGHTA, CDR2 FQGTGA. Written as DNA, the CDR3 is TGTGCCAGCAGCTTAGGGTCTAGTGCGGGACTAGCGGGATATGAGCAGTTCTTC. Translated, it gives CASSLGSSAGLAGYEQFF.

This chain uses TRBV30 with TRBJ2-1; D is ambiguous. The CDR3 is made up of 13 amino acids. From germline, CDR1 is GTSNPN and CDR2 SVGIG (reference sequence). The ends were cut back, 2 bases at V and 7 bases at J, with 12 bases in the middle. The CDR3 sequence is CAWSPGSVNEQFF. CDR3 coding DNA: TGTGCCTGGAGTCCCGGGTCAGTGAATGAGCAGTTCTTC.

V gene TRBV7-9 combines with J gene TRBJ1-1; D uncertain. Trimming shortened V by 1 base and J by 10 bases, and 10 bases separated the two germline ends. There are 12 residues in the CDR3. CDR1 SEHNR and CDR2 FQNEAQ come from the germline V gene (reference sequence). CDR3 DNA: TGTGCCAGCAGCTTAGACCGGGGTCGAGCTTTCTTT. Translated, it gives CASSLDRGRAFF.

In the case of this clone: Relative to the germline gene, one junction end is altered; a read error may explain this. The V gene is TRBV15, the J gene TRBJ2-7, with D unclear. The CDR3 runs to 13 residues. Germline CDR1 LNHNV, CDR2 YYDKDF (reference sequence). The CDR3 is CATSRDGPYEQYF. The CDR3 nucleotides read TGTGCCACCAGCCGAGACGGTCCCTACGAGCAGTACTTC.

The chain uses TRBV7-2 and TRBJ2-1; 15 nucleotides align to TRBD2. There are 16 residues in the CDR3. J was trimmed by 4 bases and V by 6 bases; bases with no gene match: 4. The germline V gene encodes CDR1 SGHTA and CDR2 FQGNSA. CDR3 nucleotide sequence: TGTGCCAGCAGTTCGGGACTAGCGGGGGGTTACAATGAGCAGTTCTTC. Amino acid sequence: CASSSGLAGGYNEQFF.

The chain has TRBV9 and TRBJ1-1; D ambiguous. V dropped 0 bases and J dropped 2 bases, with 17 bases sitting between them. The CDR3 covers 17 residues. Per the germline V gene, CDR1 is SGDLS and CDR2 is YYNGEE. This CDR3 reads CASSVAAGTSSNTEAFF. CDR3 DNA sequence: TGTGCCAGCAGCGTAGCTGCGGGCACGAGCTCTAACACTGAAGCTTTCTTT.

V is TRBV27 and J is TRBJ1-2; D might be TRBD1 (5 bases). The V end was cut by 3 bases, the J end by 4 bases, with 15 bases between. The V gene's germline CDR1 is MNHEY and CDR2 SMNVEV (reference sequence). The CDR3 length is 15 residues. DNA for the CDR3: TGTGCCAGCAGTTTGCGGCAGGGCTTAGGCTATGGCTACACCTTC. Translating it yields CASSLRQGLGYGYTF.

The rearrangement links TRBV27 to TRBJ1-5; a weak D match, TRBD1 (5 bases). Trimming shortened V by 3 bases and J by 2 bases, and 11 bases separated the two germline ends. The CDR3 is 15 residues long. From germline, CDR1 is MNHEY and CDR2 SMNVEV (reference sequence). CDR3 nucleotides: TGTGCCAGCAGTTTGGGGGGGGTCGGCAATCAGCCCCAGCATTTT. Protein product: CASSLGGVGNQPQHF.